This record looks at one TCR beta chain sequence and its context. Time point denoted: after dendritic cell vaccination, including at tumor progression/relapse. The data originate from a study of glioma-infiltrating T cells after dendritic cell vaccination. Germline V CDR1 and CDR2: SGDLS, YYNGEE. V lost 2 bases to trimming and J lost 0 bases, with 12 bases between them. CDR3 length: 15 amino acids. TCRdb's copy holds only in-frame clones and misses some; the assay was immunoSEQ multiplex PCR. The sample shows 85,000 to 100,000 clones, 80% of them seen only once. This chain joins TRBV9 and TRBJ2-7; D is possibly TRBD2 (6 bases). Sequences were derived from blood, sampled after dendritic cell vaccination. The clonotype originates from a human donor with glioblastoma. CDR3 residues: CASSVTGDPSYEQYF. CDR3 nucleotide sequence: TGTGCCAGCAGCGTGACGGGAGACCCCTCCTACGAGCAGTACTTC.